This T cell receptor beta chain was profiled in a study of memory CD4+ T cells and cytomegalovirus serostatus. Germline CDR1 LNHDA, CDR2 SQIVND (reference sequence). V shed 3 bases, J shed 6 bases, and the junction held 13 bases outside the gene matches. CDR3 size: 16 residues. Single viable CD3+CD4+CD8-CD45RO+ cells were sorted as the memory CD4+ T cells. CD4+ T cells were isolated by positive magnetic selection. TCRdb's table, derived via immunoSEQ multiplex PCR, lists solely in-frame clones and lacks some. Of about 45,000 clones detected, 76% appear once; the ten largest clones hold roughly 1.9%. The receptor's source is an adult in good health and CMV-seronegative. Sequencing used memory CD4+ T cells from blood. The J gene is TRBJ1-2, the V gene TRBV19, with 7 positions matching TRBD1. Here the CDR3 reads CASSIFLVSGGNGYTF. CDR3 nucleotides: TGTGCCAGTAGTATTTTTCTGGTGTCAGGGGGAAATGGCTACACCTTC.